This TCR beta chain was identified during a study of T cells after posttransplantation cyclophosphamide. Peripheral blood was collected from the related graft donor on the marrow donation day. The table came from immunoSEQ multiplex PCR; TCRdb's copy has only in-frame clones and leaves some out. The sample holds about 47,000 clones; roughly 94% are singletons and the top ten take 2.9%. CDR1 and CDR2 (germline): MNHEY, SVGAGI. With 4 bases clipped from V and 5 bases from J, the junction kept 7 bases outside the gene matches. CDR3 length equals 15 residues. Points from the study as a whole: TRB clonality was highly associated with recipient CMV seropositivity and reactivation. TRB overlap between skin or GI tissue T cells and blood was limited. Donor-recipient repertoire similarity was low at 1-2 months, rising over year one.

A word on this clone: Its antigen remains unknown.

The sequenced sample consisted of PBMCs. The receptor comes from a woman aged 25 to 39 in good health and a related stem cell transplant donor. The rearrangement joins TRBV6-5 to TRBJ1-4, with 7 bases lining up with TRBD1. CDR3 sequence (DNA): TGTGCCAGCAGTTGGACCGGGACAGAGAATGAAAAACTGTTTTTT. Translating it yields CASSWTGTENEKLFF.